These 19 T cell receptor beta chains originate from one sample sequenced in a study of OX40 agonist ivuxolimab in advanced cancers. Data came from immunoSEQ multiplex PCR; TCRdb stores just in-frame clones and leaves some out. The table lists around 75,000 clones, nearly 90% of them singletons. Source: CD4+ or CD8+ T cells sorted from blood, taken in a trial of the OX40 agonist ivuxolimab. All receptors come from an adult with an advanced solid tumor such as melanoma, head and neck, liver or kidney cancer.

The chain has TRBV28 and TRBJ1-2; D might be TRBD1 (5 bases). V lost 8 bases, J lost 7 bases, and 11 bases lay in between. The CDR3 totals 11 residues. Looked up from germline, CDR1 is MDHEN and CDR2 is SYDVKM. CDR3 sequence (DNA): TGTGCCAGCGGGGGATTCGCTGGCTACACCTTC. This sequence encodes CASGGFAGYTF.

This clone occurred once. The chain employs TRBV27 and TRBJ2-7; 14 nucleotides line up with TRBD2. V lost 6 bases to trimming and J lost 6 bases; unmatched junction nucleotides: 4. The CDR3 length is 14 residues. Per the germline V gene, CDR1 is MNHEY and CDR2 is SMNVEV (reference sequence). CDR3 DNA: TGTGCCAGCAGGGGGACTAGCGGGAGAGGCGAGCAGTACTTC. Translated: CASRGTSGRGEQYF.

V gene TRBV6-5 combines with J gene TRBJ2-7; a weak D match, TRBD1 (6 bases). Germline assignment: CDR1 MNHEY and CDR2 SVGAGI. Trimming shortened V by 6 bases and J by 5 bases, and 11 bases separated the two germline ends. This CDR3 has 12 amino acids. This CDR3 reads CASRNRAHEQYF. The CDR3 coding sequence is TGTGCCAGCAGGAACAGGGCCCACGAGCAGTACTTC.

The V and J genes are TRBV6-1 and TRBJ1-4; tentatively, D is TRBD1 (5 bases). The CDR3 has 15 amino acids. CDR1 MNHNS and CDR2 SASEGT come from the germline V gene. Trimming took off 6 bases at V and 8 bases at J, with 19 bases between the two ends. This chain's CDR3 is CASRRGVGTEEKLFF. The CDR3 bases are TGTGCCAGCAGACGGGGCGTGGGGACTGAGGAAAAACTGTTTTTT.

The J gene is TRBJ1-6, the V gene TRBV2; a possible D gene is TRBD1 (6 bases). The CDR3 contains 16 residues. V dropped 3 bases and J dropped 10 bases, with 19 bases sitting between them. From germline, CDR1 is SNHLY and CDR2 FYNNEI. The CDR3 reads CASSDLGTPAGSPLHF. The CDR3 DNA sequence: TGTGCCAGCAGTGACCTCGGGACACCGGCCGGATCACCCCTCCACTTT.

The genes are TRBV28 and TRBJ2-3, with D perhaps TRBD2 (7 bases). The germline CDR1 and CDR2 sequences are MDHEN and SYDVKM. This CDR3 is 16 amino acids long. The ends were cut back, 1 base at V and 7 bases at J, with 18 bases in the middle. The CDR3 DNA reads TGTGCCAGCAGTTTATCGGGGGGCGTGAAGAAGAATACGCAGTATTTT. Protein product: CASSLSGGVKKNTQYF.

The chain employs TRBV28 and TRBJ1-2; D is unresolved. The V end lost 8 bases, the J end lost 4 bases, and 11 bases lay between the germline ends. Germline lookup yields CDR1 MDHEN and CDR2 SYDVKM. The CDR3 consists of 12 residues. The CDR3: CASRPRVYGYTF. The DNA for the CDR3 is TGTGCCAGCCGACCTCGGGTCTATGGCTACACCTTC.

This chain links TRBV7-2 with TRBJ1-1, with D possibly being TRBD1 (5 bases). The CDR3 extends over 12 amino acids. CDR1 is SGHTA, CDR2 FQGNSA, per germline. Between the trimmed V and J ends, which lost 1 base and 7 bases, there was a span of 7 bases. The CDR3 DNA sequence: TGTGCCAGCAGCTTAGGACAGCTTGAAGCTTTCTTT. As protein: CASSLGQLEAFF.

The chain links TRBV5-4 to TRBJ2-3; no reliable D call. The germline gives CDR1 SGHNT, CDR2 YYREEE (reference sequence). V shed 5 bases and J shed 1 base, with 11 bases lying between them. CDR3 length: 14 residues. The CDR3 here is CASSPERGTDTQYF. CDR3 sequence (DNA): TGTGCCAGCAGTCCAGAAAGGGGCACAGATACGCAGTATTTT.

This chain joins TRBV29-1 and TRBJ2-7; tentatively, D is TRBD2 (6 bases). The length of the CDR3 is 13 residues. V gave up 4 bases and J gave up 0 bases, with 10 bases separating them. CDR1 SQVTM and CDR2 ANQGSEA come from the germline V gene. The CDR3 spells CSVVKAGSYEQYF. CDR3 bases: TGCAGCGTTGTGAAAGCGGGCTCCTACGAGCAGTACTTC.

The chain combines TRBV5-1 with TRBJ1-2; D is uncertain. The CDR3 totals 15 residues. The V gene lost 3 bases and the J gene lost 3 bases, with 15 bases spanning the gap. Germline CDR1 is SGHRS and CDR2 is YFSETQ. CDR3 amino acids: CASSSKSDGYYGYTF. In nucleotides, the CDR3 is TGCGCCAGCAGCTCGAAAAGTGACGGCTACTATGGCTACACCTTC.

The chain uses TRBV28 and TRBJ1-5; the D is unclear. V lost 3 bases and J 2 bases, leaving 5 bases between the germline ends. Germline loops: CDR1 MDHEN, CDR2 SYDVKM. CDR3 size: 13 residues. The chain's CDR3 is CASSFGGNQPQHF. In nucleotides, the CDR3 is TGTGCCAGCAGTTTTGGCGGCAATCAGCCCCAGCATTTT.

This clone has a single count. The chain has TRBV12-5 and TRBJ2-7; TRBD1 aligns across 10 bases. The CDR3 has 14 residues. Germline trimming cut 6 bases from V and 2 bases from J; bases unmatched to any gene: 4. Germline V gives CDR1 LGHNT, CDR2 FRNRAP. The CDR3 region has the DNA TGTGCTAGTGGAGGGGACAGGGGAACCTACGAGCAGTACTTC. It yields the protein CASGGDRGTYEQYF. Based on the CDR3 plus reference TRBV12-5 and TRBJ2-7, the full variable domain is DARVTQTPRHKVTEMGQEVTMRCQPILGHNTVFWYRQTMMQGLELLAYFRNRAPLDDSGMPKDRFSAEMPDATLATLKIQPSEPRDSAVYFCASGGDRGTYEQYFGPGTRLTVT.

The chain recombines TRBV6-5 with TRBJ1-1, with 8 bases lining up with TRBD1. The length of the CDR3 is 15 residues. CDR1 MNHEY and CDR2 SVGAGI come from the germline V gene. With 2 bases clipped from V and 4 bases from J, the junction kept 6 bases outside the gene matches. This CDR3 reads CASSYRTGWSTEAFF. DNA for the CDR3: TGTGCCAGCAGTTACAGGACAGGGTGGAGCACTGAAGCTTTCTTT.

The chain uses TRBV2 and TRBJ2-2; no definite D call. Looked up from germline, CDR1 is SNHLY and CDR2 is FYNNEI. The CDR3 covers 12 residues. Trimming shortened V by 8 bases and J by 0 bases, and 4 bases separated the two germline ends. As DNA, the CDR3 is TGTGCCAGCCAATCGAACACCGGGGAGCTGTTTTTT. Amino acid sequence: CASQSNTGELFF.

CDR3 DNA sequence: TGTGCCAGCAGCCGGGACTATCTGGGTGAGCAGTACTTC. Amino acid sequence: CASSRDYLGEQYF. The chain employs TRBV14 and TRBJ2-7; 7 positions match TRBD2. Germline loops: CDR1 SGHDN, CDR2 FVKESK. V was pared by 4 bases and J by 7 bases, with 7 bases of the junction left unmatched. CDR3 length: 13 residues.

J is TRBJ2-4 and V is TRBV6-1, with D tentatively TRBD2 (5 bases). CDR1 is MNHNS, CDR2 SASEGT, per germline. This CDR3 region has 13 residues. Between the trimmed V and J ends, which lost 8 bases and 0 bases, there was a span of 8 bases. CDR3 sequence reads: CASDGLAKNIQYF. The CDR3 bases are TGTGCCAGCGATGGACTAGCCAAAAACATTCAGTACTTC.

V gene TRBV30 combines with J gene TRBJ2-3; D unclear. Germline V gene lookup returns CDR1 GTSNPN and CDR2 SVGIG (reference sequence). V lost 0 bases, J lost 6 bases, and 7 bases lay in between. This CDR3 comprises 12 residues. CDR3 amino acids: CAWSVLGDTQYF. The CDR3 DNA reads TGTGCCTGGAGTGTACTTGGGGATACGCAGTATTTT.

The chain uses TRBV7-2 and TRBJ2-7; the D gene is possibly TRBD2 (6 bases). This CDR3 spans 13 amino acids. Germline V gives CDR1 SGHTA, CDR2 FQGNSA. Trimming left V 6 bases short and J 7 bases short, with 16 bases between. CDR3 coding DNA: TGTGCCAGCAGGCAGGCCCCCGCGGGGGAGCAGTACTTC. It yields the protein CASRQAPAGEQYF.